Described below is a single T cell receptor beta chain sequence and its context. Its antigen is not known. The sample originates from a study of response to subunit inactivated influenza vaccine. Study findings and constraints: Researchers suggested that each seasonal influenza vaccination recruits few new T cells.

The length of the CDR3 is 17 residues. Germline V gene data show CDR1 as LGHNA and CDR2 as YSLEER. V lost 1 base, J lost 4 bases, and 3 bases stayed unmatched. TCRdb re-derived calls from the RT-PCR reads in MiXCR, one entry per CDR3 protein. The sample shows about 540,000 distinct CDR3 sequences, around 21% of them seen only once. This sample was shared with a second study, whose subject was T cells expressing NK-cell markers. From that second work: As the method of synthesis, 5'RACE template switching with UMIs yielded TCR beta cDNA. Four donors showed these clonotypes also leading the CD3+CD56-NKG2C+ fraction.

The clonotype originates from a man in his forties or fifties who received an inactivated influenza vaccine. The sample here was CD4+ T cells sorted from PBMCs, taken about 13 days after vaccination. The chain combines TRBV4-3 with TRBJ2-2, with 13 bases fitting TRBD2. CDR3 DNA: TGCGCCAGCAGCCAAGGACTAGCGGGAGGTGGCACCGGGGAGCTGTTTTTT. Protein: CASSQGLAGGGTGELFF.